Many counts were recorded for the clone carrying this T cell receptor (beta chain). The antigen remains undetermined. The V gene lost 3 bases and the J gene lost 4 bases, with 16 bases spanning the gap. CDR1 is DFQATT and CDR2 is SNEGSKA in the germline V gene (reference sequence). CDR3 length: 15 amino acids. The sample is drawn from a study of neurological immune-mediated disorders. General study results and limits: Phylogenetic grouping put 18 of 34 multiple sclerosis patients' repertoires into one related-CDR3 cluster, a possible signature. Expanded clones shared no identical CDR3 amino acid sequences across subjects, which suggested private TCR-beta repertoires in all groups.

TCRdb processed the 5' RACE reads anew with MiXCR; each CDR3 protein has one entry. The sample lists roughly 71,000 distinct CDR3 sequences; roughly 3.6% were seen once. V usage is TRBV20-1 and J usage is TRBJ1-3; D not certain. The origin of this receptor is a man aged 25 to 40 with multiple sclerosis. Sequencing used PBMCs. CDR3 nucleotide sequence: TGCAGTGCTAGGCCCTCACGCTCATCCGGAAACACCATATATTTT. Its translation is CSARPSRSSGNTIYF.